These 32 T cell receptor beta chains were sequenced from one sample in a study of vaccination effects on CD4 cells after COVID-19. ViraFEST used viral peptide pools to expand antigen-specific CD4+ T cells before sequencing. A roughly ten-day culture period preceded the isolation of CD4+ T cells. This table comes from immunoSEQ multiplex PCR, and its TCRdb copy is limited to in-frame clones, with some not included. The sample lists some 20,000 clones, approximately 70% occurring once. These TCRs' antigens remain unknown. The sequencing here drew on CD4+ T cells from PBMCs cultured with HCoV-229E spike peptides, taken before COVID-19 vaccination. The receptors shown here come from a human donor who received a COVID-19 vaccine.

The J gene is TRBJ2-1, the V gene TRBV19; 11 nucleotides match TRBD2. This CDR3 contains 17 residues. J lost 7 bases, V lost 4 bases, and 12 bases had no gene match. Germline assignment: CDR1 LNHDA and CDR2 SQIVND (reference sequence). The CDR3 DNA sequence: TGTGCCAGTAGTACCTCCATCCTAGCGGGGGGCCTAAATGAGCAGTTCTTC. It specifies CASSTSILAGGLNEQFF.

This clone was observed a few times. This chain links TRBV11-2 with TRBJ2-7; D not certain. In germline, CDR1 is SGHAT, CDR2 FQNNGV. The CDR3 loop spans 11 amino acids. Between the trimmed V and J ends, which lost 5 bases and 1 base, there was a span of 3 bases. CDR3 region: CASSRSYEQYF. CDR3 bases: TGTGCCAGCAGCCGTTCCTACGAGCAGTACTTC.

Here the CDR3 reads CASSLMLAGNSGELFF. DNA for the CDR3: TGCGCCAGCAGCTTGATGCTAGCGGGAAATTCCGGGGAGCTGTTTTTT. The chain links TRBV5-1 to TRBJ2-2; 9 nucleotides match TRBD2. Germline CDR1 reads SGHRS; CDR2 reads YFSETQ. This CDR3 has 16 residues. V lost 1 base to trimming and J lost 6 bases; unmatched junction nucleotides: 7.

The rearrangement uses TRBV12-3 or TRBV12-4 and TRBJ2-2; D uncertain. V was cut by 3 bases and J by 5 bases, with 7 bases left in between. The CDR3 has 13 residues. The CDR3 coding sequence is TGTGCCAGCAGTTTCCAGAGGACCGGGGAGCTGTTTTTT. The encoded protein is CASSFQRTGELFF.

Only one count was recorded for this clone. The genes are TRBV6-5 and TRBJ2-6; D gene unclear. CDR3 length equals 16 residues. With 0 bases removed from V and 1 base from J, the gap between germline ends came to 7 bases. Germline loops: CDR1 MNHEY, CDR2 SVGAGI. CDR3 sequence (DNA): TGTGCCAGCAGTTACTCGGGCTTTTCTGGGGCCAACGTCCTGACTTTC. It specifies CASSYSGFSGANVLTF.

The V and J genes are TRBV5-6 and TRBJ2-1; 8 positions match TRBD2. V lost 3 bases to trimming and J lost 3 bases; unmatched junction nucleotides: 5. This CDR3 spans 15 amino acids. Germline V gives CDR1 SGHDT, CDR2 YYEEEE. CDR3 sequence: CASSSGTSYYNEQFF. The CDR3 nucleotides are TGTGCCAGCAGCTCCGGGACTAGTTACTACAATGAGCAGTTCTTC.

The rearrangement joins TRBV7-8 to TRBJ1-4; the match to TRBD1 covers 9 bases. Germline values: CDR1 SGHVS, CDR2 FQNEAQ. V was pared by 1 base and J by 6 bases, with 6 bases of the junction left unmatched. The CDR3 totals 16 residues. The CDR3 region is CASSLEPGQGDEKLFF. The CDR3 DNA is TGTGCCAGCAGCTTAGAACCGGGACAGGGAGATGAAAAACTGTTTTTT.

The CDR3, as DNA: TGTGCCAGCAGCACAGGGTTTTTCTTTCACTCTGGAAACACCATATATTTT. This sequence encodes CASSTGFFFHSGNTIYF. The rearrangement links TRBV2 to TRBJ1-3, with D possibly TRBD1 on 6 matching bases. Germline assignment: CDR1 SNHLY and CDR2 FYNNEI. V shed 6 bases and J shed 0 bases, with 18 bases lying between them. The CDR3 sequence is 17 residues long.

The rearrangement links TRBV5-1 to TRBJ2-3; no clear D. The CDR3 loop spans 16 amino acids. V was clipped by 0 bases and J by 0 bases, with 11 bases between them. CDR1 is SGHRS and CDR2 is YFSETQ in the germline V gene. The DNA of the CDR3 is TGCGCCAGCAGCTTGGTTCCAGAGACTAGCACAGATACGCAGTATTTT. As protein: CASSLVPETSTDTQYF.

This chain joins TRBV6-5 and TRBJ2-3, with D unclear. The germline V gene has CDR1 MNHEY and CDR2 SVGAGI. The CDR3 has 14 amino acids. V was clipped by 6 bases and J by 3 bases, with 13 bases between them. CDR3 nucleotides: TGTGCCAGCAGACGATCAGCTACTACAGATACGCAGTATTTT. Amino acid sequence: CASRRSATTDTQYF.

The J gene is TRBJ2-7, the V gene TRBV9, with 7 nucleotides matching TRBD1. The CDR3 sequence is 13 residues long. After removal of 4 bases from V and 5 bases from J, the junction contained 6 bases not matched to a gene. Germline V lookup: CDR1 SGDLS, CDR2 YYNGEE. CDR3 in amino acids: CASSSLTGNEQYF. CDR3 DNA: TGTGCCAGCAGCTCGCTGACAGGGAACGAGCAGTACTTC.

The chain is built from TRBV5-4 and TRBJ1-4, with TRBD1 matching 9 bases. Trimming took 2 bases from V and 6 from J; bases not matched to a gene: 2. CDR3 size: 14 residues. Germline V gene lookup returns CDR1 SGHNT and CDR2 YYREEE (reference sequence). CDR3 loop: CASSLQGADEKLFF. In DNA, the CDR3 is TGTGCCAGCAGCTTACAGGGGGCAGATGAAAAACTGTTTTTT.

This chain uses TRBV5-6 with TRBJ1-5, with 7 positions matching TRBD1. The CDR3 consists of 15 residues. V lost 4 bases, J lost 4 bases, and 8 bases stayed unmatched. Germline V gene lookup returns CDR1 SGHDT and CDR2 YYEEEE. CDR3 nucleotides: TGTGCCAGCAGCCAGGGGACAGTAGCAAATCAGCCCCAGCATTTT. Translation gives CASSQGTVANQPQHF.

The rearrangement links TRBV18 to TRBJ1-1; D is perhaps TRBD1 (5 bases). CDR1 and CDR2 from the germline V gene are KGHSH and LQKENI. V was pared by 2 bases and J by 7 bases, with 20 bases between. The CDR3 sequence is 16 residues long. The CDR3, as DNA: TGTGCCAGCTCACCAATTTGGGACGCAAAAACCATTGAAGCTTTCTTT. Amino acid sequence: CASSPIWDAKTIEAFF.

This clone appeared a single time. The chain is built from TRBV3-1 (or the pseudogene TRBV3-2) and TRBJ1-1, with TRBD1 as a possible D gene (5 bases). CDR3 length: 16 amino acids. Germline V CDR1 and CDR2: LGHDT, YNNKEL (reference sequence). V shed 4 bases and J shed 5 bases, with 20 bases lying between them. CDR3 amino acids: CASSLLPGRKGTEAFF. The CDR3 DNA follows: TGTGCCAGCAGCCTGCTCCCGGGACGGAAAGGGACTGAAGCTTTCTTT.

The V and J genes are TRBV5-4 and TRBJ1-3; D gene uncertain. This CDR3 comprises 16 residues. Trimming stripped 0 bases from V and 0 bases from J, with 10 bases between. Germline CDR1 and CDR2: SGHNT and YYREEE (reference sequence). The CDR3 DNA sequence: TGTGCCAGCAGCTTGGATGCTGGCAGCTCTGGAAACACCATATATTTT. It is translated as CASSLDAGSSGNTIYF.

The CDR3 nucleotides are TGTGCCAGCAGTTACAGATATGTCCACGAGCAGTACTTC. Protein: CASSYRYVHEQYF. The rearrangement uses TRBV6-6 and TRBJ2-7; D unresolved. V dropped 2 bases and J dropped 5 bases, with 10 bases sitting between them. CDR3 size: 13 residues. Per germline, CDR1 MNHNY and CDR2 SVGAGI (reference sequence).

The chain is built from TRBV7-9 and TRBJ1-1; tentative D call: TRBD1 (5 bases). This CDR3 is 13 amino acids long. The V and J ends lost 0 bases and 11 bases respectively, with 13 bases between them. The V gene's germline CDR1 is SEHNR and CDR2 FQNEAQ (reference sequence). The CDR3 DNA follows: TGTGCCAGCAGCTTAGCCGATGGGGGAACGGCTTTCTTT. Translated, it gives CASSLADGGTAFF.

This clone was picked up one time. The chain is built from TRBV5-4 and TRBJ2-3, with 7 nucleotides matching TRBD1. The CDR3 extends over 15 amino acids. With 2 bases clipped from V and 2 bases from J, the junction kept 5 bases outside the gene matches. The germline CDR1 and CDR2 sequences are SGHNT and YYREEE (reference sequence). CDR3 sequence reads: CASSLPGQLTDTQYF. CDR3 DNA sequence: TGTGCCAGCAGCTTACCGGGACAGCTCACAGATACGCAGTATTTT.

V usage is TRBV12-3 or TRBV12-4 and J usage is TRBJ2-1, with no clear D. The CDR3 extends over 11 amino acids. V lost 8 bases and J lost 4, with 6 bases in between. Written as DNA, the CDR3 is TGTGCCAGCTCGGTGTACAATGAGCAGTTCTTC. Translated, it gives CASSVYNEQFF.

This CDR3 reads CASSPSGSGNTIYF. CDR3 coding DNA: TGTGCCAGCTCACCATCCGGGTCCGGAAACACCATATATTTT. The chain employs TRBV18 and TRBJ1-3, with D uncertain. Germline V lookup: CDR1 KGHSH, CDR2 LQKENI. V lost 2 bases to trimming and J lost 4 bases, with 9 bases between them. This CDR3 comprises 14 residues.

The CDR3 coding sequence is TGTGCCAGCAGTGATAAGGAGTACGAGCAGTACTTC. Protein: CASSDKEYEQYF. The chain carries TRBV2 and TRBJ2-7; no definite D call. The V gene's germline CDR1 is SNHLY and CDR2 FYNNEI. Trimming left V 3 bases short and J 4 bases short, with 7 bases between. This CDR3 has 12 residues.

This rearrangement joins TRBV6-4 to TRBJ1-6; D not certain. There are 14 residues in the CDR3. Germline V CDR1 and CDR2: MRHNA, SNTAGT. Trimming cost V 3 bases and J 7 bases, with 10 bases left between them. In DNA, the CDR3 is TGTGCCAGCAGTGAGTTATCCGGGAATTCACCCCTCCACTTT. Protein product: CASSELSGNSPLHF.

This clone appeared a few times. The chain combines TRBV7-9 with TRBJ2-4, with 7 bases that match TRBD2. CDR3 length: 14 amino acids. Losses at the gene ends were 2 bases for V and 8 bases for J; bases not matched to a gene: 6. CDR1 and CDR2 from the germline V gene are SEHNR and FQNEAQ (reference sequence). CDR3 nucleotides: TGTGCCAGCAGCTTATCAGGACTAGTTGACATTCAGTACTTC. Its translation: CASSLSGLVDIQYF.

This chain connects TRBV7-8 to TRBJ1-2, with D maybe TRBD1 (5 bases). This CDR3 comprises 14 residues. Germline CDR1 reads SGHVS; CDR2 reads FQNEAQ. V was shortened by 1 base and J by 4 bases, with 10 bases between the two germline ends. CDR3 sequence: CASSLGGTIYGYTF. The CDR3 region has the DNA TGTGCCAGCAGCTTAGGCGGGACTATCTATGGCTACACCTTC.

The chain carries TRBV10-1 and TRBJ2-7; D assignment may be TRBD1 or TRBD2 (5 bases each). CDR1 is WNHNN and CDR2 is SYGVQD in the germline V gene (reference sequence). There are 13 residues in the CDR3. V lost 2 bases to trimming and J lost 9 bases, with 14 bases between them. CDR3 DNA: TGCGCCAGCAGTGAGGTTACGGGACGCGGGCAGTACTTC. It specifies CASSEVTGRGQYF.

This chain uses TRBV12-3 or TRBV12-4 with TRBJ1-2; D is unclear. The CDR3 is 11 residues long. V dropped 4 bases and J dropped 12 bases, with 12 bases sitting between them. CDR3 nucleotides: TGTGCCAGCAGTTCTACACCCTTCAACACCTTC. Translation gives CASSSTPFNTF.

V and J are TRBV15 and TRBJ1-2; D gene ambiguous. The CDR3 runs to 13 residues. CDR1 is LNHNV and CDR2 is YYDKDF in the germline V gene (reference sequence). Trimming pared 5 bases from V and 3 bases from J, leaving 10 bases between. The CDR3 here is CATSVSSDYGYTF. The CDR3 bases are TGTGCCACCAGCGTTAGTTCGGACTATGGCTACACCTTC.

The chain carries TRBV5-1 and TRBJ1-2; no clear D. This CDR3 is 13 amino acids long. Germline V gene lookup returns CDR1 SGHRS and CDR2 YFSETQ. V was cut by 5 bases and J by 2 bases, with 10 bases left in between. CDR3 protein: CASRATPNYGYTF. In nucleotides, the CDR3 is TGCGCCAGCAGGGCGACGCCCAACTATGGCTACACCTTC.

This clone came up a few times. V and J are TRBV11-2 and TRBJ1-2; 11 bases are a match to TRBD1. Germline V gene data show CDR1 as SGHAT and CDR2 as FQNNGV. The CDR3 length is 13 residues. The trim removed 0 bases at V and 11 bases at J, leaving 2 bases unmatched. The CDR3 coding sequence is TGTGCCAGCAGCTTAGATAGGGACAGGGGGTACACCTTC. It yields the protein CASSLDRDRGYTF.

The chain carries TRBV5-1 and TRBJ2-5; D gene ambiguous. This CDR3 has 13 residues. Germline CDR1 SGHRS, CDR2 YFSETQ. Between the trimmed V and J ends, which lost 2 bases and 1 base, there was a span of 6 bases. Here the CDR3 reads CASSFRGQETQYF. In nucleotides, the CDR3 is TGCGCCAGCAGCTTCCGCGGCCAAGAGACCCAGTACTTC.

This clone was seen only a few times. Other DNA variants within this sample encode the same CDR3. The rearrangement links TRBV15 to TRBJ1-5; no definite D call. Germline V lookup: CDR1 LNHNV, CDR2 YYDKDF (reference sequence). This CDR3 contains 12 residues. Trimming shortened V by 3 bases and J by 4 bases, and 4 bases separated the two germline ends. CDR3 sequence: CATSRDNQPQHF. In DNA form, the CDR3 reads TGTGCCACCAGCAGGGATAATCAGCCCCAGCATTTT.